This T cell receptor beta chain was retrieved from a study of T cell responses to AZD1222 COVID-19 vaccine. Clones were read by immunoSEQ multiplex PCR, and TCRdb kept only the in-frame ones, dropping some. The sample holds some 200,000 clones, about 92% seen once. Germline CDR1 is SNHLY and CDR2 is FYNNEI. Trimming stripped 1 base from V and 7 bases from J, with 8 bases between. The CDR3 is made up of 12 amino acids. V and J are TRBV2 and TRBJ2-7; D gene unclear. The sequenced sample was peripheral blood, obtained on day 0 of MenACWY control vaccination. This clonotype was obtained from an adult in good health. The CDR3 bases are TGTGCCAGCAGTGAAGGCGTGGGGGAGCAGTACTTC. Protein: CASSEGVGEQYF. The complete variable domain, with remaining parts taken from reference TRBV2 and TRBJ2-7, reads EPEVTQTPSHQVTQMGQEVILRCVPISNHLYFYWYRQILGQKVEFLVSFYNNEISEKSEIFDDQFSVERPDGSNFTLKIRSTKLEDSAMYFCASSEGVGEQYFGPGTRLTVT.